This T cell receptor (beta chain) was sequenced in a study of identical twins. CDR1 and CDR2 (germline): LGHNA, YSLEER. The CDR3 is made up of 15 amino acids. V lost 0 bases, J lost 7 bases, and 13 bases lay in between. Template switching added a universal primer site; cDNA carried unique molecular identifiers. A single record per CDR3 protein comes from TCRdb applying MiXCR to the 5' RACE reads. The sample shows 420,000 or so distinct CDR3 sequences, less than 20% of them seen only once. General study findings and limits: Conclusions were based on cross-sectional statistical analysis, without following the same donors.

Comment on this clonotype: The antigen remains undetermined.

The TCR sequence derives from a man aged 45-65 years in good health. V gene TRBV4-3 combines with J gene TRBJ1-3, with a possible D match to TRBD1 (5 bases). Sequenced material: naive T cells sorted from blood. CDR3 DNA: TGCGCCAGCAGCCAAGATGCCCAGGGAGGGAACACCATATATTTT. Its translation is CASSQDAQGGNTIYF.